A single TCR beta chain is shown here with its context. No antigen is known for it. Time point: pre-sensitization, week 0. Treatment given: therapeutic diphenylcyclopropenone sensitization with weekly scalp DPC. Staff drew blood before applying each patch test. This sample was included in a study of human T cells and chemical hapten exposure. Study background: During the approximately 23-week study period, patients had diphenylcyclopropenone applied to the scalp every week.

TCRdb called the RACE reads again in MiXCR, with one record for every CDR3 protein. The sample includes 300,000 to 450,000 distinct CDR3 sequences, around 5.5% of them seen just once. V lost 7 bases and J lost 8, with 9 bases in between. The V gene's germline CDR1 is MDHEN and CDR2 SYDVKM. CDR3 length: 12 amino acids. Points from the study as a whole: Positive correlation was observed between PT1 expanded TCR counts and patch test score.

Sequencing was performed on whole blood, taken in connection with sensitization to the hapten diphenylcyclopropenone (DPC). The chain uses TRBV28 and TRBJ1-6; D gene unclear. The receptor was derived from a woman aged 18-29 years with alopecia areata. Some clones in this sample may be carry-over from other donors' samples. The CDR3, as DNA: TGTGCCAGCAAGGCATTAGATTCACCCCTCCACTTT. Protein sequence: CASKALDSPLHF.